Listed below are T cell receptor beta chains from one sample, sequenced in a study of blood T cells in healthy people across ages. TCRdb independently ran MiXCR on the 5' RACE reads; one entry per CDR3 protein. The sample includes 1.5 million to 1.8 million distinct CDR3 sequences, roughly 43% of them seen just once. Sequenced: blood. The source of these receptors is a woman in her late teens or twenties in good health. CDR3s include the opening cysteine and the closing phenylalanine or tryptophan. D genes are given only for firm matches. Size values are once, few and many counts, or a class for expanded clones, and some rows have none.

D: TRBD2
J: TRBJ2-7
size: NA
V: TRBV12-3/TRBV12-4
DNA: TGTGCCAGCAGCCAAACCGGGACTAGGGGGTACTTC
CDR3: CASSQTGTRGYF

D: TRBD2
J: TRBJ2-5
size: NA
V: TRBV4-3
DNA: TGCGCCAGCAGCCAAGAGTACGGCGGGGGGCCGCAAGAGACCCAGTACTTC
CDR3: CASSQEYGGGPQETQYF

D: NA
J: TRBJ2-5
size: few
V: TRBV2
DNA: TGTGCCAGCTCCCCTGACGGTCCCCAAGAGACCCAGTACTTC
CDR3: CASSPDGPQETQYF

D: TRBD2
J: TRBJ2-1
size: NA
V: TRBV6-2/TRBV6-3
DNA: TGTGCCAGCAGCCCACCCTTAGCGGGGGCCTTTCAGGAGCAGTTCTTC
CDR3: CASSPPLAGAFQEQFF

D: TRBD1
J: TRBJ1-2
size: NA
V: TRBV19
DNA: TGTGCCAGCAGACAGGGATCTAGTGGCTACACCTTC
CDR3: CASRQGSSGYTF

D: TRBD2
J: TRBJ2-1
size: NA
V: TRBV29-1
DNA: TGCAGCGTTGAAGCCGGGACTAGCGACTTCTACAATGAGCAGTTCTTC
CDR3: CSVEAGTSDFYNEQFF

D: NA
J: TRBJ2-3
size: few
V: TRBV13
DNA: TGTGCCAGCAGCTCCCCCATCATAGAACGGGGCCGCACAGATACGCAGTATTTT
CDR3: CASSSPIIERGRTDTQYF

D: TRBD1
J: TRBJ2-5
size: NA
V: TRBV6-5
DNA: TGTGCCAGCAGTTATTCCAACAGGGGTCGGCAAGAGACCCAGTACTTC
CDR3: CASSYSNRGRQETQYF

D: NA
J: TRBJ1-5
size: NA
V: TRBV28
DNA: TGTGCCAGCGCTCAGGGGCAGGGAGTTCAGCCCCAGCATTTT
CDR3: CASAQGQGVQPQHF

D: NA
J: TRBJ1-5
size: few
V: TRBV2
DNA: TGTGCCAGCAGTGGGAGCACTCAGCCCCAGCATTTT
CDR3: CASSGSTQPQHF

D: TRBD1
J: TRBJ2-7
size: NA
V: TRBV6-2/TRBV6-3
DNA: TGTGCCAGCAATACTCGACAGGGCTGGGGCGAGCAGTACTTC
CDR3: CASNTRQGWGEQYF

D: NA
J: TRBJ1-1
size: NA
V: TRBV7-9
DNA: TGTGCCAGCAGTGCCCGGGACGATGGGAACACTGAAGCTTTCTTT
CDR3: CASSARDDGNTEAFF

D: NA
J: TRBJ1-5
size: NA
V: TRBV7-2
DNA: TGTGCCAGCAGCATCCGGGACTTCAATCAGCCCCAGCATTTT
CDR3: CASSIRDFNQPQHF

D: NA
J: TRBJ1-2
size: few
V: TRBV4-3
DNA: TGCGCCAGCAGCCCTGGAGGGGTTGATTATGGCTACACCTTC
CDR3: CASSPGGVDYGYTF

D: NA
J: TRBJ2-5
size: many
V: TRBV9
DNA: TGTGCCAGCAGCGTAGTGCCAGGGGTGGAGACCCAGTACTTC
CDR3: CASSVVPGVETQYF

D: TRBD2
J: TRBJ2-7
size: NA
V: TRBV4-3
DNA: TGCGCCAGCAGCCTTCGACTAGCGGGCCACTCCTACGAGCAGTACTTC
CDR3: CASSLRLAGHSYEQYF

D: TRBD1
J: TRBJ1-1
size: few
V: TRBV6-1
DNA: TGTGCCAGCACCAAAACCGGGACAGGGAACCGGGCGGGGGGAGCTTTCTTT
CDR3: CASTKTGTGNRAGGAFF

D: NA
J: TRBJ1-1
size: few
V: TRBV5-1
DNA: TGCGCCAGCAGCTCCGGGCTGGTGAACACTGAAGCTTTCTTT
CDR3: CASSSGLVNTEAFF

D: NA
J: TRBJ1-1
size: NA
V: TRBV28
DNA: TGTGCCAGCAGTTTATGGCCGGACACTGAAGCTTTCTTT
CDR3: CASSLWPDTEAFF

D: NA
J: TRBJ2-1
size: once
V: TRBV28
DNA: TGTGCCAGCAGTTTCCCGGGACACATACAAGAGACCCAGTTCTTC
CDR3: CASSFPGHIQETQFF

D: NA
J: TRBJ2-7
size: once
V: TRBV20-1
DNA: TGCAGTGCTAGTTATCCGCGTGGGAGCTCCTACGAGCAGTACTTC
CDR3: CSASYPRGSSYEQYF

D: NA
J: TRBJ2-7
size: NA
V: TRBV11-2
DNA: TGTGCCAGCAGCTTGGAGACATACTCCTACGAGCAGTACTTC
CDR3: CASSLETYSYEQYF

D: NA
J: TRBJ1-5
size: NA
V: TRBV6-5
DNA: TGTGCCAGCAGCCCGTCCGGGACAACCAATCAGCCCCAGCATTTT
CDR3: CASSPSGTTNQPQHF